This TCR beta chain comes out of a study of Ad26.COV2.S vaccination and SARS-CoV-2 variants. Study background: A COV1001 Ad26.COV2.S trial-arm participant provided the sample. Ad26.COV2.S given intramuscularly, once or twice 56 days apart. Findings and caveats of the study: Compared with placebo recipients, vaccine recipients had higher spike-specific TCR breadth.

This table comes from immunoSEQ multiplex PCR, and its TCRdb copy is limited to in-frame clones, with some not included. The repertoire holds about 440,000 clones, less than 95% seen once, with 4.3% in the top ten. Concerning this clone itself: Its antigen is undetermined.

This CDR3 contains 14 residues. The V segment lost 4 bases and the J segment 4 bases; nucleotides outside the gene matches: 6. The V gene's germline CDR1 is SGHRS and CDR2 YFSETQ. Treatment described: 15 to 20 received Ad26.COV2.S at low or high dose, single or two shots; 5 received placebo; per-sample allocation not given. Following the first vaccine or placebo injection, samples were taken on day 63. Wuhan-strain SARS-CoV-2 spike was expressed by the Ad26 vector that made up the vaccine. This sequence was found in a person aged 18-65 years who received the Ad26.COV2.S COVID-19 vaccine or a placebo. The rearrangement links TRBV5-1 to TRBJ2-7, with TRBD1 identical over 9 bases. Sequenced material: peripheral blood, taken in a trial of Ad26.COV2.S vaccine versus placebo. The CDR3 region is CASSPPGTGYEQYF. The CDR3 bases are TGCGCCAGCAGCCCCCCGGGGACAGGGTACGAGCAGTACTTC.